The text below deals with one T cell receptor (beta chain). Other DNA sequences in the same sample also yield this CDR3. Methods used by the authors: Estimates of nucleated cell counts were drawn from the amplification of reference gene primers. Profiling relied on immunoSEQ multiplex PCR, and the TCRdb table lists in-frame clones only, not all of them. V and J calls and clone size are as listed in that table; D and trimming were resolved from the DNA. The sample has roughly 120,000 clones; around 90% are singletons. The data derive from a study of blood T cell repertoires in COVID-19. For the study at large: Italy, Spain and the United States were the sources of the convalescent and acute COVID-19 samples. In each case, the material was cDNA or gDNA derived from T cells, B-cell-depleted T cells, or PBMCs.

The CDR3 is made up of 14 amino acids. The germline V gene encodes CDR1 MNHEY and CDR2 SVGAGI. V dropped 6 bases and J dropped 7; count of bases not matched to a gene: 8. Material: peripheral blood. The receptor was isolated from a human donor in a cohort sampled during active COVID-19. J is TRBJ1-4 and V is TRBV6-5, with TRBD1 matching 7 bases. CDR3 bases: TGTGCCAGCAGCTATGGACAGGAAGGTGAAAAACTGTTTTTT. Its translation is CASSYGQEGEKLFF.